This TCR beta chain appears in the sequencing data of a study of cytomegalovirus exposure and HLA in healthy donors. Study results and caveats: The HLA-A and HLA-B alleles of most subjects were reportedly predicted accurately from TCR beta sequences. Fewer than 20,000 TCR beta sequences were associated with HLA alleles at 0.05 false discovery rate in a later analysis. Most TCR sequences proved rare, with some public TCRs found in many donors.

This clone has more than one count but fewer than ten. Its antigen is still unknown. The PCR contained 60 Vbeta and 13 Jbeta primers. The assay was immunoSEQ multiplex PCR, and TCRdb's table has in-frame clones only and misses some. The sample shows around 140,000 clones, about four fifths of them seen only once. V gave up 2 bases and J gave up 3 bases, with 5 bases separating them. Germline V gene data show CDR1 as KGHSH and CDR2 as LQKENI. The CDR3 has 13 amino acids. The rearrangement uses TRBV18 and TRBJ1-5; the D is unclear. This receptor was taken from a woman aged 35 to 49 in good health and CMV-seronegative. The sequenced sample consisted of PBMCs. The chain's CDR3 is CASSPSPNQPQHF. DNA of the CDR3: TGTGCCAGCTCACCAAGCCCCAATCAGCCCCAGCATTTT.